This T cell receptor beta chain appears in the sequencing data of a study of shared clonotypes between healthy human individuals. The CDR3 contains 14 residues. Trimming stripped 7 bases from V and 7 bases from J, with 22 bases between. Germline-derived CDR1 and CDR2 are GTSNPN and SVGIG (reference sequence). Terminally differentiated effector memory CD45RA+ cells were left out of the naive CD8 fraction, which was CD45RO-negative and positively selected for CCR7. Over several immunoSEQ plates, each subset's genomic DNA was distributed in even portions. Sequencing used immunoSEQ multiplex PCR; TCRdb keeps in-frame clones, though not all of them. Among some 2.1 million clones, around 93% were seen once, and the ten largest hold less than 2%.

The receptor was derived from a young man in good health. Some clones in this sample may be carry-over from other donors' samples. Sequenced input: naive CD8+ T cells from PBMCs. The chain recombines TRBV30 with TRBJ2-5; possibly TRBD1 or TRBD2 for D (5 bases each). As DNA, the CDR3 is TGTGCCTTCCTCGGGACGGGGACCTCGGGGACCCAGTACTTC. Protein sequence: CAFLGTGTSGTQYF.